Below, 9 T cell receptor beta chains from the same sample are listed, as sequenced in a study of blood T cell repertoires in COVID-19. Sequencing was performed with immunoSEQ multiplex PCR; in TCRdb, only in-frame clones are kept and a portion is missing. The data show under 100,000 clones, around 82% seen once. What was sequenced was peripheral blood. Receptors were obtained from a woman aged 80 or over with COVID-19, enrolled during active disease.

This clone was picked up a small number of times. The V gene is TRBV10-1, the J gene TRBJ2-7, with TRBD2 matching 13 bases. The CDR3 has 13 residues. The germline CDR1 and CDR2 sequences are WNHNN and SYGVQD (reference sequence). Germline trimming cut 5 bases from V and 6 bases from J; bases unmatched to any gene: 1. CDR3 in amino acids: CASSRLAGGEQYF. The CDR3 DNA follows: TGCGCCAGCAGTAGACTAGCGGGAGGCGAGCAGTACTTC.

The chain carries TRBV30 and TRBJ2-3, with 11 bases fitting TRBD2. With 5 bases clipped from V and 4 bases from J, the junction kept 2 bases outside the gene matches. The CDR3 consists of 13 residues. CDR1 is GTSNPN and CDR2 is SVGIG in the germline V gene (reference sequence). CDR3: CAWVAGGSDTQYF. CDR3 nucleotides: TGTGCCTGGGTAGCGGGGGGGTCAGATACGCAGTATTTT.

The rearrangement joins TRBV18 to TRBJ1-1; D might be TRBD1 (6 bases). This CDR3 has 16 residues. CDR1 is KGHSH and CDR2 is LQKENI in the germline V gene. Trimming took 6 bases from V and 0 from J, leaving 17 bases between them. As DNA, the CDR3 is TGTGCCAGCTCCAGGAACAGGGATGTAATGAACACTGAAGCTTTCTTT. Residues: CASSRNRDVMNTEAFF.

Only a few counts were recorded for this clone. The V call is TRBV6-2 or TRBV6-3, the J call TRBJ1-6; D is uncertain. Trimming shortened V by 5 bases and J by 7 bases, and 6 bases separated the two germline ends. The CDR3 loop spans 12 amino acids. Germline lookup yields CDR1 MNHEY and CDR2 SVGEGT. CDR3 loop: CASSTGNSPLHF. Written as DNA, the CDR3 is TGTGCCAGCAGTACGGGGAATTCACCCCTCCACTTT.

The chain recombines TRBV30 with TRBJ2-3; TRBD2 aligns across 15 bases. CDR1 is GTSNPN, CDR2 SVGIG, per germline (reference sequence). The CDR3 is 18 amino acids. Trimming removed 2 bases from V and 1 base from J; junction bases left unmatched: 7. The CDR3 is CAWSLGLAGGGGTDTQYF. CDR3 nucleotides: TGTGCCTGGAGTCTGGGACTAGCGGGAGGAGGTGGCACAGATACGCAGTATTTT.

The chain has TRBV6-4 and TRBJ2-2; TRBD1 is a possible D gene (5 bases). The CDR3 runs to 13 residues. The ends were cut back, 5 bases at V and 5 bases at J, with 9 bases in the middle. Germline lookup yields CDR1 MRHNA and CDR2 SNTAGT. The CDR3 protein is CASSPRETGELFF. The CDR3 DNA follows: TGTGCCAGCAGTCCCAGGGAAACCGGGGAGCTGTTTTTT.

J is TRBJ2-5 and V is TRBV4-1; D is uncertain. Germline V gives CDR1 MGHRA, CDR2 YSYEKL. Between the trimmed V and J ends, which lost 0 bases and 1 base, there was a span of 6 bases. This CDR3 is 14 amino acids long. The DNA for the CDR3 is TGCGCCAGCAGCCAAGAGAGGTTCCAAGAGACCCAGTACTTC. This sequence encodes CASSQERFQETQYF.

This rearrangement joins TRBV7-9 to TRBJ1-1; D remains unclear. The V gene's germline CDR1 is SEHNR and CDR2 FQNEAQ (reference sequence). This CDR3 contains 14 residues. V was pared by 3 bases and J by 1 base, with 9 bases between. CDR3 residues: CASSLSGGNTEAFF. The CDR3 bases are TGTGCCAGCAGCTTGTCTGGAGGGAACACTGAAGCTTTCTTT.

This sequence joins TRBV30 and TRBJ1-2, with TRBD1 identical over 9 bases. CDR1 is GTSNPN and CDR2 is SVGIG in the germline V gene (reference sequence). The CDR3 covers 13 residues. V was clipped by 0 bases and J by 9 bases; unmatched bases: 5. The DNA of the CDR3 is TGTGCCTGGAGTGTAACGACAGGGGGTCGCTACACCTTC. This codes for CAWSVTTGGRYTF.